This TCR beta chain was captured by sequencing in a study of human T cells and chemical hapten exposure. Regarding the study as a whole: Once DPC sensitization occurred, TCRs above 1 in 1000 frequency showed no change.

In this sample, this clonotype turned up many times. Its antigen is unknown. Individual cDNA molecules had unique molecular identifiers attached to them by the library. TCRdb re-analysed the 5' RACE reads in MiXCR, keeping a single row per CDR3 protein. The top ten clones hold over 1.3% of a sample with more than 140,000 distinct CDR3 sequences, roughly 4% of them seen once. RNA extraction used unfractionated whole blood as the source of total RNA. From germline, CDR1 is SGHVS and CDR2 FQNEAQ. The CDR3 runs 14 residues. The J segment lost 8 bases and the V segment lost 2 bases, leaving 6 bases of the junction unmatched.

The clonotype originates from a female donor in good health. The rearrangement uses TRBV7-8 and TRBJ2-3; 8 bases fit TRBD1. The CDR3 sequence is CASSLRQGAATQYF. CDR3 nucleotides: TGTGCCAGCAGCTTACGGCAGGGGGCAGCTACGCAGTATTTT.